This T cell receptor beta chain is from a study of T cell responses to AZD1222 COVID-19 vaccine. About this clone itself: Its target is not known. Because the CDR3's place on the DNA is in doubt, the DNA is left out and the CDR3 is given as listed by TCRdb.

The CDR3 has 16 residues if both end residues are counted. Study observations and caveats: The donor group comprised mostly white British people and more females; the analysis possibly underestimated clonal diversity. Spike regions recognized by vaccine-associated CD4 TCRs spanned the protein, led by 160-218 and 743-854.

Clones were sequenced by immunoSEQ multiplex PCR, and TCRdb holds only the in-frame ones, with some missing. The sample holds around 120,000 clones, roughly 90% seen once. The sequence derives from an adult in good health. V gene TRBV21-1 combines with J gene TRBJ2-6. TRBV21-1 is assigned pseudogene status. Here the sequenced sample was peripheral blood, taken on day 0 of AZD1222 vaccination. CDR3: CASSKEWGSGANVLTF.